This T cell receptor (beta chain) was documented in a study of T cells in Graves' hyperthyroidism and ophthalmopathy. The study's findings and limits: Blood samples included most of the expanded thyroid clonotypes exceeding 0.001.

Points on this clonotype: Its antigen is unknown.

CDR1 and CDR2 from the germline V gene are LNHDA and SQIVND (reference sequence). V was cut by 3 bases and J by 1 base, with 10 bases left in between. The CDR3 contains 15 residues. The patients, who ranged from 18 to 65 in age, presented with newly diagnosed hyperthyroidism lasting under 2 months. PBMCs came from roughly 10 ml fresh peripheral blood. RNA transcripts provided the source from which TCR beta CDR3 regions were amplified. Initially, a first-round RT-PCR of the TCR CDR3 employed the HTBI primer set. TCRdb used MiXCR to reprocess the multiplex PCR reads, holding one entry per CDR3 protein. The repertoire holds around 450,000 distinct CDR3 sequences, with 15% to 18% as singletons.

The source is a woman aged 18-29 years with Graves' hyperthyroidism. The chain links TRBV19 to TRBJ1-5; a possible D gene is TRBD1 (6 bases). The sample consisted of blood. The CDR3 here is CASSMGGWSNQPQHF. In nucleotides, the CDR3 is TGTGCCAGTAGTATGGGGGGCTGGAGCAATCAGCCCCAGCATTTT.